A selection of T cell receptor beta chains follows, all from one sample in a study of identifying expanded T cells in peripheral blood. Sequencing used immunoSEQ multiplex PCR; TCRdb keeps in-frame clones, though not all of them. The repertoire holds 45,000 to 75,000 clones, with around four fifths as singletons. Sequencing was done on a sample of blood. Source of these receptors: a person aged 18 to 75 in good health. The CDR3 runs from the conserved cysteine through the conserved F or W. A D gene is named only where the DNA matches it firmly. The size of a clone is reported for some rows only, either as once, few or many, or as a class for expanded clones.

j_call d_call clone_size v_call cdr3_aa cdr3_nt
TRBJ2-5 . . TRBV9 CASSVGQSRETQYF TGTGCCAGCAGCGTTGGACAGTCTCGAGAGACCCAGTACTTC
TRBJ2-4 . once TRBV4-2 CASSQDGITKNIQYF TGTGCCAGCAGCCAAGACGGGATAACCAAAAACATTCAGTACTTC
TRBJ2-3 . many TRBV4-1 CASSQVKAFGDTQYF TGCGCCAGCAGCCAAGTAAAGGCTTTTGGAGATACGCAGTATTTT
TRBJ1-5 TRBD1 once TRBV6-4 CASSKGQGASNQPQHF TGTGCCAGCAGTAAAGGACAGGGGGCGAGCAATCAGCCCCAGCATTTT
TRBJ1-5 . . TRBV30 CAWSVGQGGQPQHF TGTGCCTGGAGTGTAGGACAAGGCGGTCAGCCCCAGCATTTT
TRBJ1-3 . . TRBV29-1 CSVVAGSGNTIYF TGCAGCGTTGTAGCTGGGTCAGGAAACACCATATATTTT
TRBJ1-1 . once TRBV7-8 CANTEIKNTEAFF TGTGCCAACACAGAGATAAAGAACACTGAAGCTTTCTTT
TRBJ2-5 TRBD2 . TRBV6-1 CASSEAMGGSVGLEETQYF TGTGCCAGCAGTGAAGCTATGGGCGGGAGTGTCGGTTTGGAGGAGACCCAGTACTTC
TRBJ2-5 TRBD1 . TRBV19 CASSIASRTGKETQYF TGTGCCAGTAGTATAGCGTCCAGGACAGGGAAAGAGACCCAGTACTTC
TRBJ2-5 . . TRBV5-1 CASANLKSGRGETQYF TGCGCCAGCGCGAACCTTAAGTCGGGTCGGGGGGAGACCCAGTACTTC
TRBJ2-1 TRBD1 . TRBV7-9 CASSQFGTGGFIGHNEQFF TGTGCCAGCAGCCAGTTCGGGACAGGGGGCTTTATAGGACACAATGAGCAGTTCTTC
TRBJ1-3 . . TRBV6-1 CASTTGSSGNTIYF TGTGCCAGCACTACAGGGAGCTCTGGAAACACCATATATTTT
TRBJ1-5 . once TRBV30 CAWSGGFGNQPQHF TGTGCCTGGAGTGGGGGGTTCGGCAATCAGCCCCAGCATTTT
TRBJ2-3 TRBD2 . TRBV7-2 CASSLNLLAEADTQYF TGTGCCAGCAGCTTGAACTTACTAGCGGAGGCAGATACGCAGTATTTT
TRBJ1-1 . once TRBV7-8 CASSLRLEAFF TGTGCCAGCAGCTTGCGTCTTGAAGCTTTCTTT
TRBJ2-1 TRBD2 . TRBV27 CASSFPSGGYNEQFF TGTGCCAGCAGTTTTCCTAGCGGGGGGTACAATGAGCAGTTCTTC